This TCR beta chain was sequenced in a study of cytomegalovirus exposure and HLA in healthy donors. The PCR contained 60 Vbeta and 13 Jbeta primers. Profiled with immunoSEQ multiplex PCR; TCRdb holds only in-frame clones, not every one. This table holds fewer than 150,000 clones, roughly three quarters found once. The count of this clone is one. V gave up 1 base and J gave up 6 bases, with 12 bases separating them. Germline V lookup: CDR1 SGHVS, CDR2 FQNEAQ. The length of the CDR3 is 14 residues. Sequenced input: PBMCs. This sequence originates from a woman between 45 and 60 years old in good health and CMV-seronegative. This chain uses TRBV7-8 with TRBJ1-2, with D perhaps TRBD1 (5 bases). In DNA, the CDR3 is TGTGCCAGCAGCTTAGTTCAGGGAGGGCATGGCTACACCTTC. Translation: CASSLVQGGHGYTF.